One sample yielded the 24 T cell receptor beta chains listed below, sequenced in a study of shared clonotypes between healthy human individuals. Here immunoSEQ multiplex PCR was the method, and the copy in TCRdb shows in-frame clones only, minus some. The sample gives some 92,000 clones, 40% to 55% of which show up once; around 16% is in the top ten. The sequenced sample was PBMCs. The receptors stem from a woman between 35 and 50 years old in good health. Some clones in this sample may be carry-over from other donors' samples.

The chain has TRBV2 and TRBJ2-5; D is undetermined. The end of the DNA fits TRBJ2-7 better, so the J call may be wrong. Germline V gives CDR1 SNHLY, CDR2 FYNNEI. This CDR3 contains 12 residues. The CDR3 region is CASNAQPYEQYF. CDR3 in DNA: TGTGCTTCTAACGCCCAGCCATACGAGCAGTACTTC.

The table lists this clone with a few counts. CDR3 in amino acids: CASSVRPGGTEAFF. CDR3 DNA sequence: TGCGCCAGCAGTGTCAGACCCGGGGGGACTGAAGCTTTCTTT. V is TRBV10-1 and J is TRBJ1-1, with TRBD1 as a possible D gene (5 bases). V dropped 4 bases and J dropped 5 bases, with 14 bases sitting between them. Germline values: CDR1 WNHNN, CDR2 SYGVQD (reference sequence). CDR3 size: 14 residues.

The chain uses TRBV28 and TRBJ1-1; D perhaps matches TRBD1 (6 bases). V was trimmed by 6 bases and J by 5 bases, leaving 7 bases between them. The germline gives CDR1 MDHEN, CDR2 SYDVKM. The CDR3 is 11 residues long. Written as DNA, the CDR3 is TGTGCCAGCAGAGACAGGACTGAAGCTTTCTTT. The encoded protein is CASRDRTEAFF.

The chain links TRBV2 to TRBJ1-1; D call uncertain. The CDR3 loop spans 12 amino acids. With 6 bases removed from V and 3 bases from J, the gap between germline ends came to 8 bases. Per germline, CDR1 SNHLY and CDR2 FYNNEI. The CDR3 region is CASREEYTEAFF. CDR3 bases: TGTGCCAGCAGGGAGGAGTACACTGAAGCTTTCTTT.

The chain uses TRBV18 and TRBJ2-7, with D perhaps given as TRBD1 or TRBD2 (5 bases each). From germline, CDR1 is KGHSH and CDR2 LQKENI. V gave up 3 bases and J gave up 3 bases, with 9 bases separating them. The CDR3 is made up of 13 amino acids. This chain's CDR3 is CASSPPGLYEQYF. In nucleotides, the CDR3 is TGTGCCAGCTCACCTCCGGGGCTCTACGAGCAGTACTTC.

This rearrangement joins TRBV28 to TRBJ2-3, with 7 bases aligning to TRBD1. This CDR3 contains 15 residues. The ends lost 6 bases at V and 2 bases at J; junction bases unmatched: 8. The germline V gene encodes CDR1 MDHEN and CDR2 SYDVKM. The CDR3 nucleotides are TGTGCCAGCAGCAACACAGGGGCCCTCACAGATACGCAGTATTTT. As protein: CASSNTGALTDTQYF.

The chain has TRBV7-9 and TRBJ1-1, with unresolved D. The germline CDR1 and CDR2 sequences are SEHNR and FQNEAQ (reference sequence). This CDR3 has 11 residues. Trimming left V 2 bases short and J 6 bases short, with 4 bases between. The CDR3 loop is CASSLRAEAFF. In DNA form, the CDR3 reads TGTGCCAGCAGCTTAAGGGCTGAAGCTTTCTTT. The entire variable domain, with the rest obtained from reference TRBV7-9 and TRBJ1-1, is as follows: DTGVSQNPRHKITKRGQNVTFRCDPISEHNRLYWYRQTLGQGPEFLTYFQNEAQLEKSRLLSDRFSAERPKGSFSTLEIQRTEQGDSAMYLCASSLRAEAFFGQGTRLTVV.

This clone was observed at least ten times. V is TRBV30 and J is TRBJ2-7; TRBD1 might be the D (6 bases). CDR1 GTSNPN and CDR2 SVGIG come from the germline V gene (reference sequence). This CDR3 region has 12 residues. Trimming pared 1 base from V and 4 bases from J, leaving 8 bases between. The CDR3, as DNA: TGTGCCTGGAGTGGGGGGCGTTACGAGCAGTACTTC. Protein product: CAWSGGRYEQYF.

This clone was counted ten times or more. The chain couples TRBV30 to TRBJ2-5; the D gene is possibly TRBD1 (5 bases). The DNA end lines up better with TRBJ2-7; the J call may be wrong. Germline-derived CDR1 and CDR2 are GTSNPN and SVGIG (reference sequence). The CDR3 is made up of 14 amino acids. CDR3 in amino acids: CAWSEGSTTYEQYF. In nucleotides, the CDR3 is TGTGCCTGGAGTGAGGGGTCAACCACCTACGAGCAGTACTTC.

The CDR3: CASSLGAGLGNTIYF. The CDR3 DNA reads TGTGCCAGCAGCTTAGGGGCAGGGCTCGGAAACACCATATATTTT. V usage is TRBV13 and J usage is TRBJ1-3, with D maybe TRBD1 (5 bases). Germline V lookup: CDR1 PRHDT, CDR2 FYEKMQ (reference sequence). The ends were cut back, 0 bases at V and 4 bases at J, with 10 bases in the middle. This CDR3 region has 15 residues.

The V gene is TRBV14, the J gene TRBJ2-2; possibly TRBD2 for D (5 bases). V was clipped by 1 base and J by 6 bases, with 12 bases between them. This CDR3 is 15 amino acids long. The germline CDR1 and CDR2 sequences are SGHDN and FVKESK. The CDR3 coding sequence is TGTGCCAGCAGCCAAGTATTAGGAGGATCCGGGGAGCTGTTTTTT. Protein product: CASSQVLGGSGELFF.

The gene calls are TRBV5-4 and TRBJ2-1; 11 positions agree with TRBD1. Germline V gives CDR1 SGHNT, CDR2 YYREEE (reference sequence). V gave up 4 bases and J gave up 6 bases; unmatched junction bases: 6. The CDR3 is 15 residues long. CDR3 in amino acids: CASSAQDRGRNEQFF. The DNA for the CDR3 is TGTGCCAGCAGCGCCCAGGACAGGGGGCGCAATGAGCAGTTCTTC.

The gene calls are TRBV11-2 and TRBJ2-7; tentatively, D is TRBD1 (6 bases). CDR3 length: 15 residues. The germline CDR1 and CDR2 sequences are SGHAT and FQNNGV. The V gene lost 8 bases and the J gene lost 1 base, with 18 bases spanning the gap. CDR3 residues: CASVIDRRQSYEQYF. The DNA for the CDR3 is TGTGCCAGCGTCATCGACAGGAGACAATCCTACGAGCAGTACTTC.

The chain employs TRBV11-2 and TRBJ2-3; D ambiguous. Germline values: CDR1 SGHAT, CDR2 FQNNGV. This CDR3 is 14 amino acids long. V was cut by 2 bases and J by 2 bases, with 8 bases left in between. CDR3 residues: CASSLTINTDTQYF. The CDR3 DNA follows: TGTGCCAGCAGCTTAACTATTAACACAGATACGCAGTATTTT.

In its sample, this clone was seen many times. The chain is built from TRBV30 and TRBJ1-1; D is possibly TRBD1 (5 bases). Per the germline V gene, CDR1 is GTSNPN and CDR2 is SVGIG (reference sequence). This CDR3 is built from 14 residues. Deletions cut 5 bases from V and 4 bases from J, with 17 bases between. The CDR3 DNA follows: TGTGCCTGGTACCCCGGGACGGACGCCACTGAAGCTTTCTTT. Its protein product is CAWYPGTDATEAFF.

This clone came up many times. A far more abundant clone sits one base away, making this likely a read error. V usage is TRBV7-9 and J usage is TRBJ2-7; no clear D. Germline V lookup: CDR1 SEHNR, CDR2 FQNEAQ (reference sequence). CDR3 size: 13 residues. In nucleotides, the CDR3 is TGTGCCAGCAGCTCCCGAGGACCCTACGGGCAGTACTTC. Protein sequence: CASSSRGPYGQYF.

Details on this clone: A far larger clone lies a single base away; this is likely a read error. The identical CDR3 is also encoded by other nucleotide sequences in the sample. This rearrangement joins TRBV7-7 to TRBJ2-5; D gene unclear. The CDR3 extends over 14 amino acids. Trimming pared 0 bases from V and 6 bases from J, leaving 11 bases between. Germline V CDR1 and CDR2: SSHAT, FNYEAQ (reference sequence). The CDR3 region is CASSLANDGKTQYF. Here the CDR3 DNA reads TGTGCCAGCAGCTTAGCTAACGACGGAAAGACCCAGTACTTC.

The V and J genes are TRBV9 and TRBJ2-1; no clear D gene. The V gene's germline CDR1 is SGDLS and CDR2 YYNGEE. V was clipped by 4 bases and J by 7 bases, with 12 bases between them. The CDR3 is 13 amino acids. The CDR3 spells CASSPGSRNEQFF. In DNA form, the CDR3 reads TGTGCCAGCAGCCCAGGATCGCGGAATGAGCAGTTCTTC.

The chain carries TRBV5-1 and TRBJ2-2; 9 bases are shared with TRBD2. V lost 0 bases, J lost 0 bases, and 3 bases stayed unmatched. CDR3 length: 17 amino acids. Germline CDR1 SGHRS, CDR2 YFSETQ. CDR3 loop: CASSLAASGANTGELFF. DNA for the CDR3: TGCGCCAGCAGCTTGGCGGCTAGCGGGGCGAACACCGGGGAGCTGTTTTTT.

This clone was detected only a few times. V usage is TRBV7-8 and J usage is TRBJ1-5; D is uncertain. V shed 0 bases and J shed 7 bases, with 16 bases lying between them. The CDR3 has 16 residues. Germline V gene lookup returns CDR1 SGHVS and CDR2 FQNEAQ. CDR3 sequence (DNA): TGTGCCAGCAGCTTAGCATTAGGGCAGGAGGTACAGCCCCAGCATTTT. It specifies CASSLALGQEVQPQHF.

Of note for this clone: The identical CDR3 is also encoded by other nucleotide sequences in the sample. The V call is TRBV5-1, the J call TRBJ1-4; 9 bases are a match to TRBD1. Trimming removed 0 bases from V and 7 bases from J; junction bases left unmatched: 4. This CDR3 region has 15 residues. Germline V CDR1 and CDR2: SGHRS, YFSETQ. CDR3 in amino acids: CASSLAGQGSEKLFF. The CDR3 DNA follows: TGCGCCAGCAGCTTGGCGGGACAGGGAAGTGAAAAACTGTTTTTT.

This clone appeared a few times. The rearrangement links TRBV18 to TRBJ2-5, with D unclear. V was clipped by 4 bases and J by 5 bases, with 8 bases between them. Looked up from germline, CDR1 is KGHSH and CDR2 is LQKENI. This CDR3 has 12 residues. The DNA for the CDR3 is TGTGCCAGCTCACAGGAGAGGGAGACCCAGTACTTC. Translation: CASSQERETQYF. Filled out from reference TRBV18 and TRBJ2-5, the complete variable domain reads NAGVMQNPRHLVRRRGQEARLRCSPMKGHSHVYWYRQLPEEGLKFMVYLQKENIIDESGMPKERFSAEFPKEGPSILRIQQVVRGDSAAYFCASSQERETQYFGPGTRLLVL.

With respect to this clone: A read error may be the cause here, since a much bigger clone is one base away. Other DNA sequences of this sample code for an identical CDR3. The rearrangement links TRBV30 to TRBJ2-3, with TRBD2 as a possible D gene (6 bases). The V gene's germline CDR1 is GTSNPN and CDR2 SVGIG (reference sequence). The CDR3 has 12 residues. V shed 5 bases and J shed 2 bases, with 8 bases lying between them. The CDR3 coding sequence is TGTGCCTGGGCGGGAACCACAGATACGCAGTATTTT. Protein sequence: CAWAGTTDTQYF.

As concerns this clone: A read error is possible here, since a much larger clone lies one base away. The chain recombines TRBV29-1 with TRBJ1-2; the D gene is possibly TRBD1 (6 bases). Germline V gene data show CDR1 as SQVTM and CDR2 as ANQGSEA. CDR3 size: 12 residues. The chain's CDR3 is CSVEGAGDGFTF. The CDR3 region has the DNA TGCAGCGTTGAAGGGGCAGGGGATGGCTTCACCTTC.